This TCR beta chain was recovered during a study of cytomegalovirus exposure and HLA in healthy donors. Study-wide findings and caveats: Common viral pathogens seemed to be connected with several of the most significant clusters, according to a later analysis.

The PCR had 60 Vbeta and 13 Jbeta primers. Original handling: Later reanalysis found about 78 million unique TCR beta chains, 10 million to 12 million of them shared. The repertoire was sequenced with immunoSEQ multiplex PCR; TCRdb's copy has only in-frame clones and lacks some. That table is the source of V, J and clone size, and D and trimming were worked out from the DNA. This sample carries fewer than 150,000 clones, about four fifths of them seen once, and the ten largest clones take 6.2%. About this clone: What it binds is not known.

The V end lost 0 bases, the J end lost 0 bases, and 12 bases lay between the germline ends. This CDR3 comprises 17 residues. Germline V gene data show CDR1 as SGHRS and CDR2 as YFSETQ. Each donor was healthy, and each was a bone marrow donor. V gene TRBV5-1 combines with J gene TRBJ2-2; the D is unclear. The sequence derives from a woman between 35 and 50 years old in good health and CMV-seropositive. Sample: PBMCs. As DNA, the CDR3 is TGCGCCAGCAGCTTGGGAGTATCCGCCGCGAACACCGGGGAGCTGTTTTTT. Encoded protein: CASSLGVSAANTGELFF.